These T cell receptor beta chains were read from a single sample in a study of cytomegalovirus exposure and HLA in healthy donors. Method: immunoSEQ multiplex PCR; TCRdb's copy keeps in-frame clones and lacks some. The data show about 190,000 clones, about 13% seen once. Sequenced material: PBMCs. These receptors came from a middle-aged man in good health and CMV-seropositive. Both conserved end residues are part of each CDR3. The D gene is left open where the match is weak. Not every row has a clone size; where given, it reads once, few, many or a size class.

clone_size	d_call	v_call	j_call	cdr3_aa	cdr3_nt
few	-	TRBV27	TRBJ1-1	CASSQSMSESLGAFF	TGTGCCAGCAGTCAATCTATGAGTGAATCCCTAGGAGCTTTCTTT
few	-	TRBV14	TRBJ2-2	CASSQDGQFTGELFF	TGTGCCAGCAGCCAAGATGGGCAGTTCACCGGGGAGCTGTTTTTT
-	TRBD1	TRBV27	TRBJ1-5	CASSLFQGANQPQHF	TGTGCCAGCAGTTTATTCCAGGGGGCGAATCAGCCCCAGCATTTT
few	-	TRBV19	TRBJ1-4	CASRGQRGLNEKLFF	TGTGCCAGTAGAGGACAGCGGGGGCTTAATGAAAAACTGTTTTTT
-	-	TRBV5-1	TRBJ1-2	CASSREGQDYGYTF	TGCGCCAGCAGCAGGGAGGGCCAAGACTATGGCTACACCTTC
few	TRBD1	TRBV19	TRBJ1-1	CASSPLGRTGSVSAFF	TGTGCCAGTAGTCCCCTCGGGCGGACAGGCTCGGTGAGCGCTTTCTTT
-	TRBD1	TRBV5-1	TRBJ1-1	CASSRDRGNTEAFF	TGCGCCAGCAGCCGGGACAGGGGAAACACTGAAGCTTTCTTT
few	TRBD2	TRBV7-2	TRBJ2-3	CASSHSGGASTDTQYF	TGTGCCAGCAGCCATAGCGGGGGGGCCTCCACAGATACGCAGTATTTT
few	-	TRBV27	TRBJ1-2	CASSLGGPGVNYGYTF	TGTGCCAGCAGTTTAGGCGGTCCAGGGGTTAACTATGGCTACACCTTC
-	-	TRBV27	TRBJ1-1	CASLTWGGGTEAFF	TGTGCCAGCTTAACGTGGGGGGGCGGCACTGAAGCTTTCTTT
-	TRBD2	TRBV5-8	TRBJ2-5	CASSLGTSGGETQYF	TGTGCCAGCAGCTTGGGGACTAGCGGGGGAGAGACCCAGTACTTC
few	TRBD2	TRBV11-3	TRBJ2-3	CASSLIAGGTDTQYF	TGTGCCAGCAGCTTAATAGCGGGGGGGACAGATACGCAGTATTTT
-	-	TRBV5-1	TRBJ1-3	CASSLDGISGNTIYF	TGCGCCAGCAGCTTGGACGGTATCTCTGGAAACACCATATATTTT
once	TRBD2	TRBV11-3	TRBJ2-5	CASSIPTSGVETQYF	TGTGCCAGCAGCATACCGACTAGCGGGGTCGAGACCCAGTACTTC
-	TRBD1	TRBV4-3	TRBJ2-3	CASSLGGFEDTQYF	TGCGCCAGCAGCCTAGGGGGCTTTGAAGATACGCAGTATTTT
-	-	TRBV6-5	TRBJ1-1	CASRFGGGTEAFF	TGTGCCAGCAGGTTTGGGGGGGGCACTGAAGCTTTCTTT
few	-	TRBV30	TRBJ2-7	CAWSVQTLSYEQYF	TGTGCCTGGAGTGTTCAGACTCTCTCCTACGAGCAGTACTTC
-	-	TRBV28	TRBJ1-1	CASSLLAGTEAFF	TGTGCCAGCAGTTTATTAGCGGGCACTGAAGCTTTCTTT
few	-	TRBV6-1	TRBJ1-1	CASSEAGGQTEAFF	TGTGCCAGCAGTGAAGCCGGGGGGCAAACTGAAGCTTTCTTT
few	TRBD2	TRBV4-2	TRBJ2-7	CASSQDLVASGTYEQYF	TGTGCCAGCAGCCAAGATCTTGTGGCTAGCGGGACGTACGAGCAGTACTTC
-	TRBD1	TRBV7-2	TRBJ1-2	CASSSLQGARGYTF	TGTGCCAGCAGCTCCTTACAGGGGGCCCGTGGCTACACCTTC
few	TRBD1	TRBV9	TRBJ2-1	CASSVEGQGIDEQFF	TGTGCCAGCAGCGTTGAGGGACAGGGGATCGATGAGCAGTTCTTC
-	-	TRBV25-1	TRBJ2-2	CASQPQGWDTGELFF	TGTGCCAGCCAGCCCCAGGGGTGGGACACCGGGGAGCTGTTTTTT
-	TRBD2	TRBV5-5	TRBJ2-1	CASSSGGGGATNEQFF	TGTGCCAGCAGCTCGGGCGGCGGGGGGGCCACAAATGAGCAGTTCTTC
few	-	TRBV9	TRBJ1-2	CASSVGQSYGYTF	TGTGCCAGCAGCGTAGGACAGAGCTATGGCTACACCTTC
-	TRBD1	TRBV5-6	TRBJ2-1	CASSLVGTGNRDEQFF	TGTGCCAGCAGCTTGGTCGGGACAGGGAATAGGGATGAGCAGTTCTTC
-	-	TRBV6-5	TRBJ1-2	CASGANYGYTF	TGTGCCAGCGGAGCTAACTATGGCTACACCTTC
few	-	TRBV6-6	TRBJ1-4	CASRYDGATNEKLFF	TGTGCCAGCAGATACGACGGAGCAACTAATGAAAAACTGTTTTTT
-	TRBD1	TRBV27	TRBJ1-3	CASSPGGSGNTIYF	TGTGCCAGCAGTCCAGGGGGGAGTGGAAACACCATATATTTT
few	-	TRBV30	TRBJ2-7	CAWSSDSYYEQYF	TGTGCCTGGAGTTCGGACAGTTACTACGAGCAGTACTTC
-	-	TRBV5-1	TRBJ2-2	CASKRAIANTGELFF	TGCGCCAGCAAAAGAGCTATCGCGAACACCGGGGAGCTGTTTTTT
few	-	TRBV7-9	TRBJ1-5	CASSSRNQPQHF	TGTGCCAGCAGCAGCCGGAATCAGCCCCAGCATTTT
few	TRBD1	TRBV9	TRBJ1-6	CASSSQGAGNSPLHF	TGTGCCAGCAGCTCTCAGGGGGCCGGGAATTCACCCCTCCACTTT
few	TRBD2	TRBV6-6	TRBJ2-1	CASSSSGASYNEQFF	TGTGCCAGCAGTTCTAGCGGGGCCTCCTACAATGAGCAGTTCTTC
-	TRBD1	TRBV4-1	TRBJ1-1	CATSGGTGGRGTEAFF	TGCGCCACCTCAGGAGGGACAGGGGGCCGGGGCACTGAAGCTTTCTTT
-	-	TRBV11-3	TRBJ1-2	CASSLAGRYPNYGYTF	TGTGCCAGCAGCTTGGCCGGGAGGTACCCCAACTATGGCTACACCTTC
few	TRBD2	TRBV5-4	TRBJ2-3	CASSQGLAGGVRDTQYF	TGTGCCAGCAGCCAGGGACTAGCGGGGGGAGTTAGGGATACGCAGTATTTT
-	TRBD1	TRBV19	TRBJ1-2	CASGTGVGVYGYTF	TGTGCCAGTGGTACAGGGGTAGGTGTCTATGGCTACACCTTC
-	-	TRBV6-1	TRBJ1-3	CASSEAWEGTIYF	TGTGCCAGCAGTGAAGCCTGGGAGGGAACCATATATTTT
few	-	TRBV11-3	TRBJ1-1	CASSLGPQGYTEAFF	TGTGCCAGCAGCTTAGGCCCCCAGGGGTACACTGAAGCTTTCTTT
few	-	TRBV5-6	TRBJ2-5	CASSLSGEETQYF	TGTGCCAGCAGCTTGAGCGGAGAAGAGACCCAGTACTTC
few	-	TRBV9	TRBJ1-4	CASRKGEGTTNEKLFF	TGTGCCAGCAGAAAAGGGGAAGGTACAACTAATGAAAAACTGTTTTTT
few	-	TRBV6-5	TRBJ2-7	CASRRGSPYEQYF	TGTGCCAGCAGACGGGGGTCCCCCTACGAGCAGTACTTC
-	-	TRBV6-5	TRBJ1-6	CASSSTLSGNSPLHF	TGTGCCAGCAGTTCAACTCTATCAGGGAATTCACCCCTCCACTTT
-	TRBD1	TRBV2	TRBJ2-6	CASRQGLSGANVLTF	TGTGCCTCAAGACAGGGGCTCTCTGGGGCCAACGTCCTGACTTTC
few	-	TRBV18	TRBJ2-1	CASSSGLGNEQFF	TGTGCCAGCTCCTCGGGACTGGGCAATGAGCAGTTCTTC
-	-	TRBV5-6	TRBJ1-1	CASSSTHREAFF	TGTGCCAGCAGCTCAACACACCGAGAAGCTTTCTTT
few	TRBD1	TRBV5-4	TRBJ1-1	CASSWGDRGNTEAFF	TGTGCCAGCAGCTGGGGGGACAGGGGGAACACTGAAGCTTTCTTT
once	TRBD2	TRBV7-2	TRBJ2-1	CASSDSGGPYNEQFF	TGTGCCAGCAGCGATAGCGGGGGGCCCTACAATGAGCAGTTCTTC
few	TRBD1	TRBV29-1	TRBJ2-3	CSTSGQGVIDTQYF	TGCAGCACCTCGGGACAGGGGGTGATAGATACGCAGTATTTT
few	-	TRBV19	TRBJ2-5	CASSSRLAETQYF	TGTGCCAGTAGTTCTCGACTTGCGGAGACCCAGTACTTC
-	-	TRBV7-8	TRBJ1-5	CASSPRRGANQPQHF	TGTGCCAGCAGCCCCCGGCGGGGGGCGAATCAGCCCCAGCATTTT